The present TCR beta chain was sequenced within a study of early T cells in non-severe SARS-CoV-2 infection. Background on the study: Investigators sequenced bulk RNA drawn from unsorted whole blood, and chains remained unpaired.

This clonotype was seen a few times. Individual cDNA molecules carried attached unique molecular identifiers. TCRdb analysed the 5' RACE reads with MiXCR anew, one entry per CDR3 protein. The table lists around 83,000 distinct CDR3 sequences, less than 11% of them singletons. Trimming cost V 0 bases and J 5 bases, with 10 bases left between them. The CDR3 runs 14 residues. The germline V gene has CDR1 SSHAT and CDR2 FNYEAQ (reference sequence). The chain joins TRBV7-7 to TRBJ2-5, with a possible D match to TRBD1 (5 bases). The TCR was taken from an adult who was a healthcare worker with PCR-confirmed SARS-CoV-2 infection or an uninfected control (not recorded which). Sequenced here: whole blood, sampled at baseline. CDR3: CASSLAGQGETQYF. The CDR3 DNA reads TGTGCCAGCAGCTTAGCGGGGCAGGGTGAGACCCAGTACTTC.